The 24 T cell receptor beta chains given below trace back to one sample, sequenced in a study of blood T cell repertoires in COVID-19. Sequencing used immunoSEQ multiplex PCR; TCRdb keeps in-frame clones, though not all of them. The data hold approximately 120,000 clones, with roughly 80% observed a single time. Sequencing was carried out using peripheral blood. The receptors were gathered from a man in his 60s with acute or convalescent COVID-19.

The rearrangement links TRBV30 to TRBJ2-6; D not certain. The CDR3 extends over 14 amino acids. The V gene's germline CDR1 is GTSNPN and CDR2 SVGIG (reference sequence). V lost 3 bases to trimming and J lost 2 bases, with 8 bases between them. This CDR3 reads CAWRLPAGANVLTF. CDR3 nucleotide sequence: TGTGCCTGGAGACTCCCTGCTGGGGCCAACGTCCTGACTTTC.

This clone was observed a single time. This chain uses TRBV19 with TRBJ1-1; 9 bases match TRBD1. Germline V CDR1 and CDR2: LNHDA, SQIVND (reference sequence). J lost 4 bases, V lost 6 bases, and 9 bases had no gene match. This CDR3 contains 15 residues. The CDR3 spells CASRLSGQGSTEAFF. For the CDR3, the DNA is TGTGCCAGTAGGCTAAGTGGACAGGGGAGCACTGAAGCTTTCTTT.

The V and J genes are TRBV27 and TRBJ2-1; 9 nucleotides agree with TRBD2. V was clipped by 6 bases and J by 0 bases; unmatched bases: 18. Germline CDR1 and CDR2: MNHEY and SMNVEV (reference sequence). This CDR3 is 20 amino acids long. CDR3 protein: CASRKGLSSGVGSSYNEQFF. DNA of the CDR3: TGTGCCAGCAGAAAGGGGTTGTCTAGCGGGGTGGGAAGCTCCTACAATGAGCAGTTCTTC.

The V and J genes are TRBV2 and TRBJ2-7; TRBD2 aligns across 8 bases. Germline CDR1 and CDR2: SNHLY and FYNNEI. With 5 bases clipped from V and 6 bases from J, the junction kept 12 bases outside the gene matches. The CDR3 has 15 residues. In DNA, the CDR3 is TGTGCCAGCAGTCCCATAGCGGGGCATCCCCCCGAGCAGTACTTC. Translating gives CASSPIAGHPPEQYF.

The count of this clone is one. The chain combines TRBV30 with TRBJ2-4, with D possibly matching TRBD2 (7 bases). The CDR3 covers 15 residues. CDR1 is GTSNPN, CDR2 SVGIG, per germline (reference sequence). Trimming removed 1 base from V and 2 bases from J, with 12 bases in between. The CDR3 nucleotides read TGTGCCTGGAGTGCGGGGGGCCAGTCCAAAAACATTCAGTACTTC. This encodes CAWSAGGQSKNIQYF.

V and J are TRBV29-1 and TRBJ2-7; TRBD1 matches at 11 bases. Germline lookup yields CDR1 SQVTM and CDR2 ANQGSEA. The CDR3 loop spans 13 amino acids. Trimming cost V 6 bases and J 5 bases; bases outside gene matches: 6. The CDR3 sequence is CSVRDRGTNEQYF. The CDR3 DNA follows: TGCAGCGTCCGGGACAGGGGGACCAACGAGCAGTACTTC.

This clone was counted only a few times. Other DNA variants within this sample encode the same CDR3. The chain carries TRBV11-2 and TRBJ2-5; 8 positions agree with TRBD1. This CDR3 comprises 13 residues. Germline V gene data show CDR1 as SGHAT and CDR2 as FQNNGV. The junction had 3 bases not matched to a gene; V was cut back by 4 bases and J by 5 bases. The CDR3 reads CASSSDRGETQYF. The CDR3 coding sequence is TGTGCCAGCAGCTCTGACAGGGGCGAGACCCAGTACTTC. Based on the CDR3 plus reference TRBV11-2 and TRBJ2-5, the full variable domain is EAGVAQSPRYKIIEKRQSVAFWCNPISGHATLYWYQQILGQGPKLLIQFQNNGVVDDSQLPKDRFSAERLKGVDSTLKIQPAKLEDSAVYLCASSSDRGETQYFGPGTRLLVL.

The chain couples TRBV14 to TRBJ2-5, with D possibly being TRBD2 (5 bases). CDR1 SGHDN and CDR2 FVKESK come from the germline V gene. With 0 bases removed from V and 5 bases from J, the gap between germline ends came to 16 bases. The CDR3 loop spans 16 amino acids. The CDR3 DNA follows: TGTGCCAGCAGCCAAGAGCTAACCCGTTGGGAGGAGACCCAGTACTTC. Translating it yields CASSQELTRWEETQYF.

This chain's CDR3 is CATSRYGLADNEQFF. CDR3 nucleotide sequence: TGTGCCACCAGCAGGTACGGACTAGCGGACAATGAGCAGTTCTTC. V is TRBV15 and J is TRBJ2-1; 10 bases are a match to TRBD2. The V gene's germline CDR1 is LNHNV and CDR2 YYDKDF (reference sequence). This CDR3 is 15 amino acids long. Trimming removed 3 bases from V and 5 bases from J; junction bases left unmatched: 4.

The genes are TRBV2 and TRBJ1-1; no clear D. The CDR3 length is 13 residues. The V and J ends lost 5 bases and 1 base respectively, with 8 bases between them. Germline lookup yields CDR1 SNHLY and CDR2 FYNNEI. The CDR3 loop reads CASSNTPNTEAFF. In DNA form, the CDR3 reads TGTGCCAGCAGTAACACACCGAACACTGAAGCTTTCTTT.

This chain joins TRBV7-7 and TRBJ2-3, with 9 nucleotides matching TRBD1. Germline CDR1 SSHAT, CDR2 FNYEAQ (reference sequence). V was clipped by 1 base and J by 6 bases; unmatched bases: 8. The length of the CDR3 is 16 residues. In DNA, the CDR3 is TGTGCCAGCAGCTTAGGTCCGGACAGGGGTTTCGATACGCAGTATTTT. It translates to CASSLGPDRGFDTQYF.

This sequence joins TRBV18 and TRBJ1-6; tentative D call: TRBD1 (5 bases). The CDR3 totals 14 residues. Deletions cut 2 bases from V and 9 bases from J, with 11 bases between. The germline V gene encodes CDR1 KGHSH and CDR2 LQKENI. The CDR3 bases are TGTGCCAGCTCACCATATCGACAGAGTTCACCCCTCCACTTT. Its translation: CASSPYRQSSPLHF.

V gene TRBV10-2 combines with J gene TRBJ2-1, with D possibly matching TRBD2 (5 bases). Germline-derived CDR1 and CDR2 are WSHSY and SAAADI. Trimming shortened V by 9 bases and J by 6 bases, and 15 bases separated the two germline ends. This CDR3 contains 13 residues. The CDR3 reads CASTVLRANEQFF. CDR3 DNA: TGCGCCAGTACCGTATTGCGGGCCAATGAGCAGTTCTTC.

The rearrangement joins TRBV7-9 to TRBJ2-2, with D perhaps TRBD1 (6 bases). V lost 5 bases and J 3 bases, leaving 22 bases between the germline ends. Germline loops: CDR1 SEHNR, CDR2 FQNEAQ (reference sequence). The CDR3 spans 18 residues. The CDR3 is CASSRARNRDNHTGELFF. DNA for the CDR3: TGTGCCAGCAGCCGAGCTCGAAACCGGGACAATCACACCGGGGAGCTGTTTTTT.

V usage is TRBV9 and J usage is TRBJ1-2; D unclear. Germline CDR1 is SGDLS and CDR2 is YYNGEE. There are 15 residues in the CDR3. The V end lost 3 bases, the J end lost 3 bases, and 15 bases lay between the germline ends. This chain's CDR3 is CASSGSVSADYGYTF. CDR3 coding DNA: TGTGCCAGCAGCGGCTCGGTATCGGCGGACTATGGCTACACCTTC.

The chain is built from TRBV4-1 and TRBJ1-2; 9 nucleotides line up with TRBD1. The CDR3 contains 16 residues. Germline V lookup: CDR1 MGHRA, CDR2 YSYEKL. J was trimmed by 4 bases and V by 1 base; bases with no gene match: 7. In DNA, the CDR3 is TGCGCCAGCAGCCAAGGATCTATGGACAGGGGCTATGGCTACACCTTC. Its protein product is CASSQGSMDRGYGYTF.

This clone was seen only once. The CDR3 DNA sequence: TGTGCCAGCAGTTACGAAAGGCTAGAGAACACCGGGGAGCTGTTTTTT. Protein sequence: CASSYERLENTGELFF. The chain recombines TRBV7-8 with TRBJ2-2; D is undetermined. V was pared by 6 bases and J by 1 base, with 15 bases between. The germline gives CDR1 SGHVS, CDR2 FQNEAQ. CDR3 length: 16 residues.

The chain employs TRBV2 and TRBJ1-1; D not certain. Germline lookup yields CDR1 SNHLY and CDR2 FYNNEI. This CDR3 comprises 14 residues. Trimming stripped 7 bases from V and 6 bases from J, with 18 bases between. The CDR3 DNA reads TGTGCCAGCATCCCACCGATTGCGGATCCTGAAGCTTTCTTT. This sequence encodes CASIPPIADPEAFF.

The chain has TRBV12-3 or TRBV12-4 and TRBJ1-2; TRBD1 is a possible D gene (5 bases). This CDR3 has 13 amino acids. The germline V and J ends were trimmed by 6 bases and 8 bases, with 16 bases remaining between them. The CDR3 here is CASSPGGRGGYTF. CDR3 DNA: TGTGCCAGCAGCCCCGGCGGCCGGGGGGGCTACACCTTC.

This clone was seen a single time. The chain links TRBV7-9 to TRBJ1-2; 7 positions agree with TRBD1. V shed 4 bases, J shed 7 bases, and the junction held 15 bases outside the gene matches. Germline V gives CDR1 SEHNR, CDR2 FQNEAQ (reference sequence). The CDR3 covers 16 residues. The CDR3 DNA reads TGTGCCAGCAGCTCACACGGGGGCAACAGGGGCCGTGGCTACACCTTC. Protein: CASSSHGGNRGRGYTF.

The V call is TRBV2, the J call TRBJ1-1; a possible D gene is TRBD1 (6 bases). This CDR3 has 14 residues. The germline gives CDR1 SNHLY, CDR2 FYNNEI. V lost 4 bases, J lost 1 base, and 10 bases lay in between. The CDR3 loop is CASSVTTGNTEAFF. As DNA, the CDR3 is TGTGCCAGCAGTGTGACGACAGGGAACACTGAAGCTTTCTTT.

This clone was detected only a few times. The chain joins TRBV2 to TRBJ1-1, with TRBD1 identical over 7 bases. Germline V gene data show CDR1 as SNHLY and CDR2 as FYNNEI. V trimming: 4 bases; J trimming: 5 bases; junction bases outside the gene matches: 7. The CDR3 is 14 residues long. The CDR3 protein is CASSGQGEGTEAFF. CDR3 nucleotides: TGTGCCAGCAGTGGACAGGGAGAGGGTACTGAAGCTTTCTTT.

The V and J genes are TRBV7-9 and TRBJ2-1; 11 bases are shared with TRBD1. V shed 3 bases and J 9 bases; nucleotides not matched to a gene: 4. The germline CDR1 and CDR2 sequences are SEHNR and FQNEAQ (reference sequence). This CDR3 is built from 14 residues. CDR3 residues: CASSLGQGGPEQFF. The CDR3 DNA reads TGTGCCAGCAGCTTGGGACAGGGGGGCCCTGAGCAGTTCTTC.

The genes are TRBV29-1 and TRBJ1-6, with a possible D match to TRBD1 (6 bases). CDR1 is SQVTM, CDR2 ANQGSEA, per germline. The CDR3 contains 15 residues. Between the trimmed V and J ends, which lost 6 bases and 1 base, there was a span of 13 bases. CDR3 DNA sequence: TGCAGCGTCGGAACAGGGTTGTCCTATAATTCACCCCTCCACTTT. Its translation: CSVGTGLSYNSPLHF.